The TCR beta chain described here comes from a study of patients and donors after allogeneic stem cell transplantation. TCRdb used MiXCR to reprocess the RT-PCR reads, holding one entry per CDR3 protein. The data hold about 89,000 distinct CDR3 sequences, with about 48% observed a single time. This CDR3 region has 21 residues. Trimming removed 6 bases from V and 0 bases from J; junction bases left unmatched: 19. Germline V CDR1 and CDR2: MNHEY, SVGAGI. The chain recombines TRBV6-5 with TRBJ2-1, with TRBD2 matching over 11 bases. The sequence came from a human donor who was either an allogeneic HSCT recipient or a stem cell or donor lymphocyte infusion donor (not recorded which). It is not recorded whose cells these are; they may come from a transplant donor. The source material was blood, either unsorted or a sorted T cell fraction (not recorded which). CDR3 nucleotide sequence: TGTGCCAGCAGAGCCAATCCACTAGCGGGAGTATCGGGGAGCTCCTACAATGAGCAGTTCTTC. It yields the protein CASRANPLAGVSGSSYNEQFF.